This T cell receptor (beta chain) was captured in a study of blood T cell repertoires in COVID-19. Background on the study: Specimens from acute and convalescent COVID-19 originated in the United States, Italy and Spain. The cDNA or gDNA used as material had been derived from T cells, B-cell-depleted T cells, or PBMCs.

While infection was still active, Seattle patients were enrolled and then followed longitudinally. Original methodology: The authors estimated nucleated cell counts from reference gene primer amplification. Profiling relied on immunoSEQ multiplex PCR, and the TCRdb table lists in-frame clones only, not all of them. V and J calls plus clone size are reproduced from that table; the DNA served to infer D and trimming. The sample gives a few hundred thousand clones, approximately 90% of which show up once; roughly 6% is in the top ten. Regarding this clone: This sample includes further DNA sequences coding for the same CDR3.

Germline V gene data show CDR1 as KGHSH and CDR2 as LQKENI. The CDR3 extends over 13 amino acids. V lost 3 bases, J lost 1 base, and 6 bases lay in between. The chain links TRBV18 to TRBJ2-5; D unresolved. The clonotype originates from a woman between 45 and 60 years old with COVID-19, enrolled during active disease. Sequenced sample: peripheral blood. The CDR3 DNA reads TGTGCCAGCTCACCGGGCCTCCAAGAGACCCAGTACTTC. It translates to CASSPGLQETQYF.